This is a list of T cell receptor beta chains from one sample in a study of tumor-infiltrating lymphocytes in localized non-small cell lung cancer. Sequencing was performed with immunoSEQ multiplex PCR; in TCRdb, only in-frame clones are kept and a portion is missing. Of about 9,600 clones in the sample, about three quarters are singletons; the top ten hold 15% to 20%. The source material was uninvolved lung tissue not adjacent to the tumor. The source of these receptors is a human donor with non-small cell lung cancer. The CDR3 runs from the conserved cysteine through the conserved F or W. The D gene is left open where the match is weak. Part of the rows lack a size; the others show once, few, many or a class for expanded clones.

TRBJ1-4 TRBV25-1 - - CASSEWLDQLFF TGTGCCAGCAGTGAATGGTTGGACCAACTGTTTTTT
TRBJ1-1 TRBV28 few - CASRDPGVNTEAFF TGTGCCAGCAGAGATCCGGGGGTTAACACTGAAGCTTTCTTT
TRBJ1-6 TRBV5-4 few - CASSHGSSTLHF TGTGCCAGCAGCCACGGCTCTTCAACCCTCCACTTT
TRBJ2-3 TRBV4-2 - - CASSPGVTDTQYF TGTGCCAGCAGTCCTGGGGTCACAGATACGCAGTATTTT
TRBJ2-7 TRBV7-8 - - CASSSRQSSYEQYF TGTGCCAGCAGCTCCAGACAGAGCTCCTACGAGCAGTACTTC
TRBJ2-1 TRBV27 once - CASISGGGNEQFF TGTGCCAGCATAAGCGGAGGTGGGAATGAGCAGTTCTTC
TRBJ1-3 TRBV28 - - CASNQAVGNTIYF TGTGCCAGCAATCAGGCGGTAGGAAACACCATATATTTT
TRBJ1-2 TRBV29-1 - TRBD1 CSVGQGRAGGYTF TGCAGCGTCGGACAGGGGCGCGCGGGGGGCTACACCTTC
TRBJ2-3 TRBV9 few TRBD1 CASSSVFGTGDATDTQYF TGTGCCAGCAGCAGCGTGTTCGGGACAGGGGATGCCACAGATACGCAGTATTTT
TRBJ2-1 TRBV19 once TRBD1 CASSYRRDRGGNEQFF TGTGCCAGTAGCTACCGACGGGACAGGGGAGGGAATGAGCAGTTCTTC
TRBJ2-7 TRBV2 - TRBD1 CASSARDSYEQYF TGTGCCAGCAGTGCCCGGGACAGCTACGAGCAGTACTTC
TRBJ2-1 TRBV5-1 - - CASSLVLNEQFF TGCGCCAGCAGCTTGGTTCTTAATGAGCAGTTCTTC
TRBJ1-1 TRBV7-6 - - CASSLGQGTEAFF TGTGCCAGCAGCTTGGGGCAGGGAACTGAAGCTTTCTTT